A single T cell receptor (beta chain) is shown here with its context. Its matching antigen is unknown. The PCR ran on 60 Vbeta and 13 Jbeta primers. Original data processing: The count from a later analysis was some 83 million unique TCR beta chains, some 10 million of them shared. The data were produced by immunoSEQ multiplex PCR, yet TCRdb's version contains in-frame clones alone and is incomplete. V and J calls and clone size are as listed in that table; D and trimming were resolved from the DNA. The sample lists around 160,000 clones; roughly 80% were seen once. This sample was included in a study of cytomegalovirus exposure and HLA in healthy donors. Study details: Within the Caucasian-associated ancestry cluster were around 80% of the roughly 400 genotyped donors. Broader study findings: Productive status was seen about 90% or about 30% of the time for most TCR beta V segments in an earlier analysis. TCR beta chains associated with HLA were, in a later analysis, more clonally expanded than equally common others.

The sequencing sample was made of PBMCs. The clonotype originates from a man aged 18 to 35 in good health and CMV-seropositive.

CDR3 in amino acids: CAWSVVGQGGYTF. The DNA for the CDR3 is TGTGCCTGGAGTGTAGTTGGACAGGGGGGCTACACCTTC. This chain joins TRBV30 and TRBJ1-2; 9 bases are a match to TRBD1. V lost 0 bases, J lost 8 bases, and 4 bases stayed unmatched. The CDR3 is 13 residues long. Germline lookup yields CDR1 GTSNPN and CDR2 SVGIG (reference sequence).